These 5 T cell receptor beta chains were all obtained from the same sample, sequenced in a study of blood T cell repertoires in COVID-19. TCRdb keeps only in-frame clones here, not all; method: immunoSEQ multiplex PCR. The sample carries tens of thousands of clones, about 80% recorded once. Sequencing input: peripheral blood. These receptors all stem from a human donor in a cohort sampled during active COVID-19.

This clone was counted only a few times. This rearrangement joins TRBV5-4 to TRBJ1-2, with TRBD1 matching 7 bases. From germline, CDR1 is SGHNT and CDR2 YYREEE (reference sequence). V was clipped by 4 bases and J by 0 bases; unmatched bases: 6. CDR3 size: 15 residues. The CDR3 sequence: CASSNDREANYGYTF. CDR3 DNA sequence: TGTGCCAGCAGCAACGACAGGGAAGCTAACTATGGCTACACCTTC.

The V and J genes are TRBV6-1 and TRBJ1-2, with D hard to call. V was shortened by 1 base and J by 9 bases, with 15 bases between the two germline ends. CDR1 is MNHNS and CDR2 is SASEGT in the germline V gene. The CDR3 has 14 residues. DNA of the CDR3: TGTGCCAGCAGTGAAGAGGTTCTAGACGGTCGCTACACCTTC. It translates to CASSEEVLDGRYTF.

The rearrangement joins TRBV7-6 to TRBJ1-6; possible D gene TRBD1, 5 bases. This CDR3 contains 15 residues. The germline CDR1 and CDR2 sequences are SGHVS and FNYEAQ. Trimming removed 5 bases from V and 9 bases from J, with 17 bases in between. The CDR3: CASSADIGMTSPLHF. The CDR3, as DNA: TGTGCCAGCAGCGCGGACATTGGGATGACTTCACCCCTCCACTTT.

The rearrangement links TRBV6-6 to TRBJ2-7; D may be TRBD1 (5 bases). The CDR3 has 15 amino acids. Trimming shortened V by 0 bases and J by 3 bases, and 12 bases separated the two germline ends. Germline V gene data show CDR1 as MNHNY and CDR2 as SVGAGI (reference sequence). The DNA for the CDR3 is TGTGCCAGCAGTTACTCGTCCTCCCAGGGCTACGAGCAGTACTTC. It translates to CASSYSSSQGYEQYF.

A few counts support this clone. The chain is built from TRBV19 and TRBJ1-1; 8 nucleotides match TRBD1. V lost 4 bases and J lost 11; bases outside the gene matches: 6. This CDR3 contains 12 residues. Germline V lookup: CDR1 LNHDA, CDR2 SQIVND (reference sequence). CDR3 region: CASSTLQGEAFF. The CDR3 DNA is TGTGCCAGTAGTACCTTACAGGGGGAGGCTTTCTTT.